A selection of T cell receptor beta chains follows, all from one sample in a study of blood T cell repertoires in COVID-19. The method was immunoSEQ multiplex PCR; TCRdb's version includes in-frame clones alone and lacks a portion of them. The sample has about 78,000 clones; roughly 84% are singletons. Material for sequencing was peripheral blood. The receptors here all came from a man between 45 and 60 years old with acute or convalescent COVID-19. Each CDR3 is given without its conserved first and last residue. Fields, in order: V gene, clone size, J gene, CDR3 length, CDR3 protein. The size field is filled for only some rows; it gives once, few, many or a size class.

v_call: TRBV7-2
clone_size: .
j_call: TRBJ1-1
cdr3_length: 12
cdr3_aa: ASSTGLPNTEAF

v_call: TRBV11-1
clone_size: .
j_call: TRBJ2-1
cdr3_length: 12
cdr3_aa: ASSQGLAGGEQF

v_call: TRBV7-9
clone_size: .
j_call: TRBJ2-7
cdr3_length: 11
cdr3_aa: ASSLGQVYEQY

v_call: TRBV5-6
clone_size: .
j_call: TRBJ1-6
cdr3_length: 12
cdr3_aa: ASSLWTGNSPLH

v_call: TRBV6-5
clone_size: .
j_call: TRBJ2-7
cdr3_length: 13
cdr3_aa: ASSLTSGSTYEQY

v_call: TRBV10-3
clone_size: once
j_call: TRBJ2-7
cdr3_length: 12
cdr3_aa: ATLGRQGAQEQY

v_call: TRBV30
clone_size: .
j_call: TRBJ1-1
cdr3_length: 10
cdr3_aa: AWARENTEAF

v_call: TRBV30
clone_size: .
j_call: TRBJ2-2
cdr3_length: 11
cdr3_aa: AEGTVSTGELF

v_call: TRBV7-2
clone_size: once
j_call: TRBJ1-2
cdr3_length: 14
cdr3_aa: ASSGGQILANYGYT

v_call: TRBV29-1
clone_size: .
j_call: TRBJ2-7
cdr3_length: 16
cdr3_aa: SASPYRGPLMDPNEQY